The TCR beta chain under discussion was sequenced for a study of blood T cell repertoires in COVID-19. CDR3 length: 10 amino acids. Per germline, CDR1 MNHNY and CDR2 SVGAGI (reference sequence). Trimming cost V 8 bases and J 14 bases, with 13 bases left between them. The data were produced by immunoSEQ multiplex PCR, yet TCRdb's version contains in-frame clones alone and is incomplete. Found here are about 370,000 clones, approximately 89% of them singletons; the top ten hold over 9.5%. The chain links TRBV6-6 to TRBJ2-1, with D possibly TRBD1 on 5 matching bases. The sequenced sample was peripheral blood. This TCR came from a young woman with COVID-19, enrolled during active disease. The CDR3, as DNA: TGTGCCAGCGGGCGGAGCAGGGAGTTCTTC. Amino acids: CASGRSREFF.